The 23 T cell receptor beta chains given below trace back to one sample, sequenced in a study of blood T cell repertoires in COVID-19. Clones were read by immunoSEQ multiplex PCR, and TCRdb kept only the in-frame ones, dropping some. The data show 100,000 or so clones, 75% to 90% seen once. The sample was peripheral blood. The receptors stem from a human donor in a cohort sampled during active COVID-19.

This sequence joins TRBV5-4 and TRBJ2-6; D is unclear. Germline V lookup: CDR1 SGHNT, CDR2 YYREEE (reference sequence). The CDR3 is made up of 13 amino acids. V gave up 0 bases and J gave up 6 bases, with 4 bases separating them. CDR3 in amino acids: CASSLGQANVLTF. Here the CDR3 DNA reads TGTGCCAGCAGCTTGGGACAGGCCAACGTCCTGACTTTC.

This clone was recorded a few times. The chain's CDR3 is CATSRGTGLYGYTF. CDR3 DNA: TGTGCCACCAGCAGAGGGACAGGACTCTATGGCTACACCTTC. The chain is built from TRBV15 and TRBJ1-2, with TRBD1 matching 7 bases. CDR3 length: 14 amino acids. Trimming removed 1 base from V and 4 bases from J; junction bases left unmatched: 3. In germline, CDR1 is LNHNV, CDR2 YYDKDF (reference sequence).

V usage is TRBV4-1 and J usage is TRBJ1-2; D gene ambiguous. V was shortened by 0 bases and J by 4 bases, with 12 bases between the two germline ends. Germline-derived CDR1 and CDR2 are MGHRA and YSYEKL. CDR3 length equals 15 residues. The DNA for the CDR3 is TGCGCCAGCAGCCAAGAAGCCCGGAGGTCCTATGGCTACACCTTC. Protein product: CASSQEARRSYGYTF.

The J gene is TRBJ2-6, the V gene TRBV19; TRBD1 matches 12 bases. The CDR3 spans 18 residues. With 2 bases clipped from V and 3 bases from J, the junction kept 5 bases outside the gene matches. The germline gives CDR1 LNHDA, CDR2 SQIVND (reference sequence). CDR3 protein: CASSITGQGAVGANVLTF. Here the CDR3 DNA reads TGTGCCAGTAGTATAACGGGACAGGGGGCGGTTGGGGCCAACGTCCTGACTTTC.

The V call is TRBV29-1, the J call TRBJ1-2; D possibly corresponds to TRBD1 (6 bases). Germline CDR1 and CDR2: SQVTM and ANQGSEA. This CDR3 is 14 amino acids long. V was cut by 3 bases and J by 5 bases, with 16 bases left in between. In nucleotides, the CDR3 is TGCAGCGTTGATAGGGACCAAGGGGGTTATGGCTACACCTTC. Its protein product is CSVDRDQGGYGYTF. The full variable domain, completed using reference TRBV29-1 and TRBJ1-2, is SAVISQKPSRDICQRGTSLTIQCQVDSQVTMMFWYRQQPGQSLTLIATANQGSEATYESGFVIDKFPISRPNLTFSTLTVSNMSPEDSSIYLCSVDRDQGGYGYTFGSGTRLTVV.

This clone came up once. V gene TRBV12-3 or TRBV12-4 combines with J gene TRBJ1-6; D gene uncertain. Trimming stripped 8 bases from V and 7 bases from J, with 12 bases between. The CDR3 is 13 amino acids. CDR3 nucleotides: TGTGCCAGCCGCCAAAATACAAATTCACCCCTCCACTTT. As protein: CASRQNTNSPLHF.

The V call is TRBV6-5, the J call TRBJ1-4; D uncertain. Trimming took 8 bases from V and 8 from J, leaving 6 bases between them. The V gene's germline CDR1 is MNHEY and CDR2 SVGAGI. This CDR3 region has 10 residues. In DNA form, the CDR3 reads TGTGCCAGCGCCCAGGAAAAACTGTTTTTT. Protein sequence: CASAQEKLFF.

The V call is TRBV19, the J call TRBJ1-5; 9 bases agree with TRBD1. The CDR3 contains 16 residues. Germline V gives CDR1 LNHDA, CDR2 SQIVND (reference sequence). J was trimmed by 6 bases and V by 3 bases; bases with no gene match: 9. The CDR3 DNA sequence: TGTGCCAGTAGTATCGGCTCCGGACAGGGGTTTCAGCCCCAGCATTTT. This translates into CASSIGSGQGFQPQHF.

This clone came up once. The chain employs TRBV9 and TRBJ2-7, with TRBD2 identical over 7 bases. Germline V CDR1 and CDR2: SGDLS, YYNGEE. With V trimmed by 4 bases and J by 2 bases, 9 bases remained unmatched. CDR3 length equals 15 residues. CDR3 bases: TGTGCCAGCAGCCTATGGAGCGGGATCGCCTACGAGCAGTACTTC. Encoded protein: CASSLWSGIAYEQYF.

V gene TRBV2 combines with J gene TRBJ1-3; TRBD1 aligns across 8 bases. V gave up 6 bases and J gave up 2 bases; unmatched junction bases: 9. Germline V gene data show CDR1 as SNHLY and CDR2 as FYNNEI. The CDR3 loop spans 16 amino acids. CDR3 sequence reads: CASRDTGGGPGNTIYF. In DNA, the CDR3 is TGTGCCAGCAGGGATACAGGGGGGGGCCCTGGAAACACCATATATTTT.

The genes are TRBV5-4 and TRBJ2-2; D remains unclear. The V end lost 2 bases, the J end lost 2 bases, and 4 bases lay between the germline ends. Germline-derived CDR1 and CDR2 are SGHNT and YYREEE (reference sequence). The CDR3 length is 13 residues. The DNA of the CDR3 is TGTGCCAGCAGCTTTTATAACACCGGGGAGCTGTTTTTT. As protein: CASSFYNTGELFF.

This sequence joins TRBV19 and TRBJ2-7; 7 nucleotides align to TRBD1. This CDR3 contains 17 residues. V gave up 4 bases and J gave up 2 bases; unmatched junction bases: 14. Germline loops: CDR1 LNHDA, CDR2 SQIVND (reference sequence). The CDR3 region has the DNA TGTGCCAGTAGTACGATTTTATCCGGGACAGAGCCCTACGAGCAGTACTTC. Protein sequence: CASSTILSGTEPYEQYF.

The chain uses TRBV4-1 and TRBJ2-7; no reliable D call. V shed 3 bases and J shed 6 bases, with 9 bases lying between them. This CDR3 is 12 amino acids long. Germline values: CDR1 MGHRA, CDR2 YSYEKL. CDR3 protein: CASSHDGFEQYF. Here the CDR3 DNA reads TGCGCCAGCAGCCACGACGGGTTCGAGCAGTACTTC.

This chain connects TRBV11-2 to TRBJ1-1; 9 positions agree with TRBD1. This CDR3 is built from 14 residues. V trimming: 6 bases; J trimming: 4 bases; junction bases outside the gene matches: 6. CDR1 and CDR2 (germline): SGHAT, FQNNGV. In DNA form, the CDR3 reads TGTGCCAGCAGAAGGGACAGGGTGGTCACTGAAGCTTTCTTT. This codes for CASRRDRVVTEAFF. Full variable domain (remainder filled in from reference TRBV11-2 and TRBJ1-1): EAGVAQSPRYKIIEKRQSVAFWCNPISGHATLYWYQQILGQGPKLLIQFQNNGVVDDSQLPKDRFSAERLKGVDSTLKIQPAKLEDSAVYLCASRRDRVVTEAFFGQGTRLTVV.

The chain joins TRBV6-2 or TRBV6-3 to TRBJ2-7; unclear D gene. CDR3 length equals 11 residues. V lost 5 bases, J lost 7 bases, and 9 bases lay in between. From germline, CDR1 is MNHEY and CDR2 SVGEGT. The CDR3 region has the DNA TGTGCCAGCAGTCAGGCCAGAGAGCAGTACTTC. This sequence encodes CASSQAREQYF.

The chain has TRBV30 and TRBJ2-5, with 11 bases aligning to TRBD2. The CDR3 loop spans 18 amino acids. After removal of 5 bases from V and 4 bases from J, the junction contained 18 bases not matched to a gene. Germline V gene sequence: CDR1 GTSNPN, CDR2 SVGIG (reference sequence). In DNA form, the CDR3 reads TGTGCCTGGGAAGGAAGGGGCCTCAGACTAGCGGGAACAGAGACCCAGTACTTC. It translates to CAWEGRGLRLAGTETQYF.

V and J are TRBV5-4 and TRBJ2-6; TRBD1 agrees at 9 bases. J gave up 2 bases and V 5 bases, and 5 bases lay outside the gene matches. Germline CDR1 is SGHNT and CDR2 is YYREEE (reference sequence). The CDR3 totals 16 residues. The CDR3 nucleotides read TGTGCCAGCAGTGGACAGGGGTCCCCTGGGGCCAACGTCCTGACTTTC. Its translation is CASSGQGSPGANVLTF.

This rearrangement joins TRBV9 to TRBJ2-7; 8 bases match TRBD1. CDR1 is SGDLS, CDR2 YYNGEE, per germline. J lost 2 bases, V lost 0 bases, and 4 bases had no gene match. This CDR3 is 15 amino acids long. CDR3 sequence (DNA): TGTGCCAGCAGCGTAGCCGCGACAGGGGCCTACGAGCAGTACTTC. This translates into CASSVAATGAYEQYF.

The chain combines TRBV30 with TRBJ2-1; tentatively, D is TRBD2 (6 bases). This CDR3 comprises 14 residues. V was clipped by 5 bases and J by 4 bases, with 15 bases between them. CDR1 and CDR2 from the germline V gene are GTSNPN and SVGIG (reference sequence). CDR3 sequence: CAWGIPGGYNEQFF. The CDR3 nucleotides read TGTGCCTGGGGGATCCCCGGGGGATACAATGAGCAGTTCTTC.

This chain links TRBV20-1 with TRBJ1-2, with D maybe TRBD1 (5 bases). This CDR3 spans 11 amino acids. The V and J ends lost 3 bases and 8 bases respectively, with 10 bases between them. CDR1 DFQATT and CDR2 SNEGSKA come from the germline V gene (reference sequence). The CDR3 protein is CSARTVRGYTF. The CDR3 DNA follows: TGCAGTGCTAGGACAGTCCGGGGCTACACCTTC.

The chain joins TRBV21-1 to TRBJ2-5; the table's D gene call, TRBD1, was not cross checked with the DNA. TRBV21-1 represents a pseudogene. The CDR3 extends over 13 amino acids. The CDR3 DNA follows: TGTGCCAGCAGCAATATCAGCCAAGAGACCCAGTACTTC. Translating it yields CASSNISQETQYF.

About this clone itself: The identical CDR3 is also encoded by other nucleotide sequences in the sample. V usage is TRBV9 and J usage is TRBJ1-1; D might be TRBD1 (6 bases). The ends were cut back, 0 bases at V and 1 base at J, with 10 bases in the middle. CDR1 is SGDLS, CDR2 YYNGEE, per germline. The CDR3 extends over 15 amino acids. CDR3 coding DNA: TGTGCCAGCAGCGTAGAGGGACACCCGAACACTGAAGCTTTCTTT. It specifies CASSVEGHPNTEAFF.

DNA for the CDR3: TGTGCCAGTCATAGGACAGGGAGGACTGAAGCTTTCTTT. It specifies CASHRTGRTEAFF. This chain connects TRBV19 to TRBJ1-1; 8 positions agree with TRBD1. The CDR3 is made up of 13 amino acids. V lost 8 bases to trimming and J lost 5 bases; unmatched junction nucleotides: 7. CDR1 LNHDA and CDR2 SQIVND come from the germline V gene (reference sequence).